Presented here are 14 T cell receptor beta chains from one specimen sequenced in a study of EBV T-cell therapy then PD-1 blockade in nasopharyngeal carcinoma. Their antigens remain unidentified. The method was immunoSEQ multiplex PCR; TCRdb's version includes in-frame clones alone and lacks a portion of them. The data hold 20,000 to 25,000 clones, with 70% to 85% observed a single time. Treatment described: AdE1-LMPpoly-expanded autologous EBV-specific T-cell therapy followed by anti-PD-1 nivolumab. The starting material was CD8+ T cells from blood, obtained at day -245 from a patient whose treatment included autologous EBV-specific T cells and nivolumab. These receptors originate from a man between 35 and 55 years old with nasopharyngeal carcinoma.

The rearrangement links TRBV19 to TRBJ1-5; 8 bases are shared with TRBD1. V was clipped by 6 bases and J by 1 base; unmatched bases: 5. Germline V gives CDR1 LNHDA, CDR2 SQIVND (reference sequence). The CDR3 consists of 15 residues. DNA of the CDR3: TGTGCCAGTAGGGCGGACAGGGTAAGCAATCAGCCCCAGCATTTT. Translation: CASRADRVSNQPQHF.

This sequence joins TRBV6-1 and TRBJ1-6; D not resolved. V lost 0 bases to trimming and J lost 7 bases, with 7 bases between them. The CDR3 consists of 14 residues. The germline V gene has CDR1 MNHNS and CDR2 SASEGT. The CDR3 DNA reads TGTGCCAGCAGTGAAGCGCTCGGGAATTCACCCCTCCACTTT. Amino acids: CASSEALGNSPLHF.

V is TRBV14 and J is TRBJ1-1; D call uncertain. Germline values: CDR1 SGHDN, CDR2 FVKESK. The length of the CDR3 is 15 residues. The germline V and J ends were trimmed by 4 bases and 1 base, with 13 bases remaining between them. The CDR3 DNA follows: TGTGCCAGCAGCCCAGCTGAAACACCGAACACTGAAGCTTTCTTT. Protein product: CASSPAETPNTEAFF.

The chain couples TRBV7-8 to TRBJ1-1; tentative D call: TRBD1 (5 bases). The CDR3 is 15 residues long. CDR1 is SGHVS, CDR2 FQNEAQ, per germline. V lost 1 base, J lost 3 bases, and 12 bases lay in between. The DNA for the CDR3 is TGTGCCAGCAGCTTAGAATGGGGGGGGGACACTGAAGCTTTCTTT. This sequence encodes CASSLEWGGDTEAFF.

This chain links TRBV28 with TRBJ1-4; a weak D match, TRBD1 (5 bases). Trimming removed 6 bases from V and 7 bases from J, with 18 bases in between. Germline CDR1 and CDR2: MDHEN and SYDVKM. The CDR3 is made up of 15 amino acids. CDR3 in amino acids: CASRPSGTESEKLFF. The CDR3 coding sequence is TGTGCCAGCAGGCCCTCGGGGACCGAGAGTGAAAAACTGTTTTTT.

The V and J genes are TRBV4-1 and TRBJ2-2; 7 nucleotides align to TRBD1. Germline CDR1 reads MGHRA; CDR2 reads YSYEKL. This CDR3 is 16 amino acids long. The junction had 5 bases not matched to a gene; V was cut back by 4 bases and J by 0 bases. CDR3 sequence reads: CASSPMGQTNTGELFF. The CDR3 DNA sequence: TGCGCCAGCAGCCCTATGGGACAGACGAACACCGGGGAGCTGTTTTTT.

The chain joins TRBV19 to TRBJ1-5, with no clear D. This CDR3 comprises 14 residues. V was shortened by 7 bases and J by 1 base, with 11 bases between the two germline ends. Germline V gives CDR1 LNHDA, CDR2 SQIVND (reference sequence). The CDR3 sequence is CASKIGQSNQPQHF. As DNA, the CDR3 is TGTGCCAGTAAAATTGGGCAGAGCAATCAGCCCCAGCATTTT.

The rearrangement joins TRBV4-3 to TRBJ1-4, with 7 positions matching TRBD1. The CDR3 extends over 16 amino acids. Losses at the gene ends were 0 bases for V and 7 bases for J; bases not matched to a gene: 8. The germline V gene has CDR1 LGHNA and CDR2 YSLEER. The CDR3 DNA is TGCGCCAGCAGCCAAGAGGAAGGAGGGGGCAGTGAAAAACTGTTTTTT. Translating it yields CASSQEEGGGSEKLFF.

By its share, this clone is medium-sized. The chain carries TRBV10-1 and TRBJ1-2; tentatively, D is TRBD1 (5 bases). V shed 3 bases and J shed 5 bases, with 7 bases lying between them. The CDR3 sequence is 12 residues long. CDR1 and CDR2 (germline): WNHNN, SYGVQD (reference sequence). In DNA form, the CDR3 reads TGCGCCAGCAGTGAAGAGGGGTATGGCTACACCTTC. Its translation is CASSEEGYGYTF.

This chain uses TRBV4-3 with TRBJ2-7, with no clear D. The CDR3 is 15 residues long. Germline CDR1 and CDR2: LGHNA and YSLEER. Between the trimmed V and J ends, which lost 4 bases and 3 bases, there was a span of 16 bases. This chain's CDR3 is CASSLFEGQNYEQYF. The CDR3 DNA reads as TGCGCCAGCAGCCTATTCGAAGGGCAGAACTACGAGCAGTACTTC.

This chain connects TRBV30 to TRBJ1-1, with TRBD1 identical over 7 bases. Germline CDR1 is GTSNPN and CDR2 is SVGIG (reference sequence). V was clipped by 0 bases and J by 4 bases; unmatched bases: 23. There are 20 residues in the CDR3. The CDR3: CAWSVHFYSPRRQGGTEAFF. CDR3 nucleotides: TGTGCCTGGAGTGTACACTTCTACTCCCCCCGTAGACAGGGTGGCACTGAAGCTTTCTTT. The entire variable domain, with the rest obtained from reference TRBV30 and TRBJ1-1, is as follows: SQTIHQWPATLVQPVGSPLSLECTVEGTSNPNLYWYRQAAGRGLQLLFYSVGIGQISSEVPQNLSASRPQDRQFILSSKKLLLSDSGFYLCAWSVHFYSPRRQGGTEAFFGQGTRLTVV.

The chain carries TRBV6-4 and TRBJ2-5; TRBD1 is a possible D gene (6 bases). Germline V gives CDR1 MRHNA, CDR2 SNTAGT. Deletions cut 3 bases from V and 3 bases from J, with 8 bases between. This CDR3 spans 13 amino acids. This CDR3 is CASSEGGEETQYF. CDR3 in DNA: TGTGCCAGCAGTGAAGGGGGTGAAGAGACCCAGTACTTC.

This chain uses TRBV2 with TRBJ2-7, with TRBD1 matching 9 bases. CDR3 length: 14 amino acids. V lost 10 bases, J lost 0 bases, and 7 bases stayed unmatched. From germline, CDR1 is SNHLY and CDR2 FYNNEI. CDR3 nucleotides: TGTGCCACGCCAGGGGGACAGGGCTCCTACGAGCAGTACTTC. It specifies CATPGGQGSYEQYF.

The rearrangement links TRBV4-1 to TRBJ1-2, with D possibly TRBD1 on 5 matching bases. V gave up 1 base and J gave up 4 bases, with 10 bases separating them. This CDR3 region has 14 residues. Germline CDR1 MGHRA, CDR2 YSYEKL. CDR3 region: CASSQAAGSYGYTF. The DNA for the CDR3 is TGCGCCAGCAGCCAAGCAGCAGGGTCCTATGGCTACACCTTC.